The 2 T cell receptor beta chains listed next were all sequenced from one sample in a study of cytomegalovirus exposure and HLA in healthy donors. The PCR made use of 60 Vbeta and 13 Jbeta primers. Profiled with immunoSEQ multiplex PCR; TCRdb holds only in-frame clones, not every one. This sample contains roughly 62,000 clones. Specimen: PBMCs. These TCRs come from a young woman in good health and CMV-seronegative.

The genes are TRBV30 and TRBJ1-2; 9 positions agree with TRBD1. This CDR3 comprises 14 residues. Germline CDR1 is GTSNPN and CDR2 is SVGIG (reference sequence). Losses at the gene ends were 5 bases for V and 5 bases for J; bases not matched to a gene: 9. CDR3 DNA sequence: TGTGCCTGGGACGGGACAGGGATAGCTTATGGCTACACCTTC. It translates to CAWDGTGIAYGYTF.

V usage is TRBV6-5 and J usage is TRBJ2-7; D is perhaps TRBD1 (7 bases). The V gene's germline CDR1 is MNHEY and CDR2 SVGAGI. CDR3 length equals 15 residues. Trimming took off 0 bases at V and 3 bases at J, with 12 bases between the two ends. This CDR3 is CASSYSRGTDYEQYF. CDR3 bases: TGTGCCAGCAGTTACTCCCGGGGGACAGACTACGAGCAGTACTTC.